This TCR beta chain derives from a study of CD8+ T cells in alopecia areata. About the study: Tofacitinib administration to treated patients was oral, at 5 to 10 mg twice daily. Study results and caveats: Mice gave a clearer picture of TCR sharing than patients did, possibly for HLA-related reasons.

RNA was extracted and reverse transcribed into cDNA as the sequencing template. The assay was immunoSEQ multiplex PCR, and TCRdb's table has in-frame clones only and misses some. The table includes around 140,000 clones, about 47% detected once. The CDR3 sequence is 17 residues long. Germline CDR1 SGDLS, CDR2 YYNGEE. After removal of 0 bases from V and 3 bases from J, the junction contained 6 bases not matched to a gene. About this clone: What it binds is not known.

The receptor was derived from a human donor with alopecia areata. Sequenced here: CD4+ T cells sorted from blood, sampled at week 0. The genes are TRBV9 and TRBJ2-1; 10 bases map to TRBD2. The CDR3 region has the DNA TGTGCCAGCAGCGTAGGAGGAGGACTAGCGGTCTACAATGAGCAGTTCTTC. It codes for CASSVGGGLAVYNEQFF.